Below are 27 T cell receptor beta chains sequenced from a single sample in a study of cytomegalovirus exposure and HLA in healthy donors. This PCR relied on a set of 60 Vbeta primers and 13 Jbeta primers. Produced via immunoSEQ multiplex PCR; TCRdb's table is partial and in-frame only. The data contain about 110,000 clones, around 75% of them seen just once; the ten biggest clones take up 2.5% to 3.5%. Material: PBMCs. The receptor set was obtained from a female donor in good health and CMV-seronegative.

This clone was counted only a few times. V and J are TRBV7-9 and TRBJ2-1, with D possibly being TRBD1 (6 bases). Deletions cut 5 bases from V and 0 bases from J, with 17 bases between. This CDR3 is 17 amino acids long. Per germline, CDR1 SEHNR and CDR2 FQNEAQ (reference sequence). In nucleotides, the CDR3 is TGTGCCAGCAGCCCTAACAGGGCATCTAGCTCCTACAATGAGCAGTTCTTC. Its protein product is CASSPNRASSSYNEQFF.

This clone was detected only once. The J gene is TRBJ2-7, the V gene TRBV2; D ambiguous. Trimming left V 0 bases short and J 2 bases short, with 5 bases between. The CDR3 is 13 residues long. CDR1 is SNHLY, CDR2 FYNNEI, per germline. The CDR3 protein is CASSEANTYEQYF. The CDR3 DNA reads TGTGCCAGCAGTGAAGCTAACACCTACGAGCAGTACTTC.

The CDR3 bases are TGTGCCACTTCGACAGCGGGAGGGGTTTTCTTC. The encoded protein is CATSTAGGVFF. This chain connects TRBV2 to TRBJ2-1; TRBD2 agrees at 10 bases. In germline, CDR1 is SNHLY, CDR2 FYNNEI. V lost 10 bases and J lost 16; bases outside the gene matches: 10. This CDR3 comprises 11 residues.

V usage is TRBV29-1 and J usage is TRBJ2-1; 9 bases are shared with TRBD2. V was clipped by 1 base and J by 4 bases; unmatched bases: 8. CDR1 is SQVTM and CDR2 is ANQGSEA in the germline V gene. The CDR3 totals 16 residues. Here the CDR3 reads CSVEGPGTSFYNEQFF. CDR3 nucleotide sequence: TGCAGCGTTGAAGGGCCCGGGACTAGCTTTTACAATGAGCAGTTCTTC.

This clone was observed a handful of times. CDR3: CASSLQGGLIEQYF. CDR3 DNA: TGTGCCAGCAGTTTACAGGGGGGCCTTATAGAGCAGTACTTC. This sequence joins TRBV6-6 and TRBJ2-5; the match to TRBD1 covers 8 bases. Germline V gives CDR1 MNHNY, CDR2 SVGAGI (reference sequence). J lost 11 bases, V lost 4 bases, and 12 bases had no gene match. The CDR3 sequence is 14 residues long.

This clone was observed a handful of times. With a far larger clone one base away, a read error is the likely cause. The chain employs TRBV4-2 and TRBJ2-3; 7 nucleotides line up with TRBD2. This CDR3 comprises 16 residues. The V gene's germline CDR1 is LGHNA and CDR2 YNFKEQ. The trim removed 4 bases at V and 2 bases at J, leaving 9 bases unmatched. This CDR3 reads CASSPLLAVFTDTQYF. The CDR3 bases are TGTGCCAGCAGCCCGCTCCTAGCGGTATTCACAGATACGCAGTATTTT.

The rearrangement joins TRBV12-5 to TRBJ1-1; TRBD1 aligns across 7 bases. V trimming: 0 bases; J trimming: 5 bases; junction bases outside the gene matches: 9. There are 16 residues in the CDR3. CDR1 LGHNT and CDR2 FRNRAP come from the germline V gene. The CDR3 reads CASGLVLTAQGTEAFF. CDR3 DNA: TGTGCTAGTGGTTTGGTACTAACGGCACAGGGGACTGAAGCTTTCTTT.

This sequence joins TRBV2 and TRBJ2-5, with 11 bases fitting TRBD2. CDR1 and CDR2 (germline): SNHLY, FYNNEI. V lost 4 bases, J lost 4 bases, and 5 bases stayed unmatched. CDR3 length: 15 amino acids. CDR3 nucleotide sequence: TGTGCCAGCAGTGTACTAGCGGGAGCCCGAGAGACCCAGTACTTC. Amino acids: CASSVLAGARETQYF. The full variable domain, rest sourced from reference TRBV2 and TRBJ2-5, is EPEVTQTPSHQVTQMGQEVILRCVPISNHLYFYWYRQILGQKVEFLVSFYNNEISEKSEIFDDQFSVERPDGSNFTLKIRSTKLEDSAMYFCASSVLAGARETQYFGPGTRLLVL.

The V gene is TRBV7-3, the J gene TRBJ2-2, with 9 bases fitting TRBD2. J lost 1 base, V lost 6 bases, and 0 bases had no gene match. The germline CDR1 and CDR2 sequences are SGHTA and FQGTGA. This CDR3 spans 14 amino acids. DNA of the CDR3: TGTGCCAGCAGACTAGCGGGGAACACCGGGGAGCTGTTTTTT. It translates to CASRLAGNTGELFF. The whole variable domain, filled in from reference TRBV7-3 and TRBJ2-2, reads GAGVSQTPSNKVTEKGKYVELRCDPISGHTALYWYRQSLGQGPEFLIYFQGTGAADDSGLPNDRFFAVRPEGSVSTLKIQRTERGDSAVYLCASRLAGNTGELFFGEGSRLTVL.

This clone has ten or more counts. The rearrangement joins TRBV2 to TRBJ1-2; 10 nucleotides agree with TRBD1. Per the germline V gene, CDR1 is SNHLY and CDR2 is FYNNEI. This CDR3 comprises 14 residues. The junction had 7 bases not matched to a gene; V was cut back by 8 bases and J by 4 bases. CDR3 residues: CASGGQGFGYGYTF. The CDR3 nucleotides read TGTGCCAGCGGGGGACAGGGGTTCGGCTATGGCTACACCTTC.

The chain links TRBV27 to TRBJ1-4; no clear D gene. Germline V lookup: CDR1 MNHEY, CDR2 SMNVEV (reference sequence). The CDR3 extends over 14 amino acids. V was pared by 0 bases and J by 3 bases, with 5 bases between. The CDR3 sequence: CASSLSRANEKLFF. CDR3 bases: TGTGCCAGCAGTTTATCTAGAGCTAATGAAAAACTGTTTTTT.

This clone has a handful of counts. J is TRBJ1-1 and V is TRBV7-3; D not resolved. This CDR3 is 13 amino acids long. CDR1 and CDR2 from the germline V gene are SGHTA and FQGTGA. V gave up 8 bases and J gave up 2 bases, with 12 bases separating them. CDR3: CASSVFSNTEAFF. CDR3 in DNA: TGTGCCAGCTCCGTTTTCAGTAACACTGAAGCTTTCTTT.

The genes are TRBV9 and TRBJ2-7, with D tentatively TRBD2 (6 bases). The CDR3 runs to 15 residues. CDR1 and CDR2 (germline): SGDLS, YYNGEE. The V gene lost 1 base and the J gene lost 2 bases, with 13 bases spanning the gap. CDR3 nucleotide sequence: TGTGCCAGCAGCGTACGCCCGGGAGAGACCTACGAGCAGTACTTC. Translating gives CASSVRPGETYEQYF.

This CDR3 is CASSRDTGTEAFF. CDR3 sequence (DNA): TGTGCCAGCAGTAGGGACACCGGGACTGAAGCTTTCTTT. This chain connects TRBV2 to TRBJ1-1; perhaps TRBD1 as D (6 bases). This CDR3 contains 13 residues. Trimming removed 5 bases at V and 5 bases at J, with 12 bases between. Germline CDR1 reads SNHLY; CDR2 reads FYNNEI.

This clone was detected once. The chain joins TRBV11-3 to TRBJ2-7; 8 nucleotides line up with TRBD1. The germline V gene has CDR1 SGHNT and CDR2 YENEEA. Unmatched junction bases numbered 6, after V lost 5 bases and J lost 0 bases. The CDR3 is 15 residues long. The chain's CDR3 is CASSPRQGISYEQYF. The CDR3 DNA reads as TGTGCCAGCAGCCCCCGACAGGGGATCTCCTACGAGCAGTACTTC.

Of note for this clone: One end of the junction varies from germline; a read error may be responsible. The rearrangement links TRBV5-5 to TRBJ2-7; 10 nucleotides line up with TRBD2. Germline CDR1 SGHKS, CDR2 YYEKEE (reference sequence). This CDR3 has 14 residues. CDR3 residues: CASSLSVSSGSPLF. CDR3 nucleotide sequence: TGTGCCAGCAGCTTGAGCGTTTCTAGCGGGAGTCCCCTCTTC.

The CDR3 is CASSPSPGTGRSGELFF. CDR3 sequence (DNA): TGTGCCAGCAGCCCTTCCCCGGGGACAGGGAGGTCAGGGGAGCTGTTTTTT. This chain connects TRBV9 to TRBJ2-2; 9 bases fit TRBD1. There are 17 residues in the CDR3. Germline V lookup: CDR1 SGDLS, CDR2 YYNGEE. The V and J ends lost 4 bases and 8 bases, in that order; junction bases with no gene match: 15.

This clone has only a few counts. The chain recombines TRBV5-1 with TRBJ2-5; 12 bases map to TRBD2. Germline CDR1 SGHRS, CDR2 YFSETQ. CDR3 length: 15 residues. Germline trimming cut 7 bases from V and 1 base from J; bases unmatched to any gene: 5. CDR3 sequence: CASRPGLAGQETQYF. In nucleotides, the CDR3 is TGCGCCAGCCGACCGGGACTAGCGGGCCAAGAGACCCAGTACTTC. Complete variable domain (other parts from reference TRBV5-1 and TRBJ2-5): KAGVTQTPRYLIKTRGQQVTLSCSPISGHRSVSWYQQTPGQGLQFLFEYFSETQRNKGNFPGRFSGRQFSNSRSEMNVSTLELGDSALYLCASRPGLAGQETQYFGPGTRLLVL.

This clone was seen a handful of times. The V and J genes are TRBV12-5 and TRBJ2-2; D is unclear. Trimming shortened V by 4 bases and J by 2 bases, and 2 bases separated the two germline ends. CDR3 size: 12 residues. Germline V lookup: CDR1 LGHNT, CDR2 FRNRAP. The CDR3 protein is CASGSNTGELFF. CDR3 coding DNA: TGTGCTAGTGGTTCTAACACCGGGGAGCTGTTTTTT.

This clone was recorded only once. The V and J genes are TRBV5-4 and TRBJ2-2; 7 bases map to TRBD2. The CDR3 runs 14 residues. V shed 0 bases and J 5 bases; nucleotides not matched to a gene: 1. Germline CDR1 SGHNT, CDR2 YYREEE (reference sequence). The CDR3 nucleotides read TGTGCCAGCAGCTTGGGGCGGGGGACCGGGGAGCTGTTTTTT. It codes for CASSLGRGTGELFF.

This clone turned up a few times. V gene TRBV15 combines with J gene TRBJ2-1, with 8 bases that match TRBD2. Losses at the gene ends were 5 bases for V and 4 bases for J; bases not matched to a gene: 4. The length of the CDR3 is 14 residues. The germline V gene has CDR1 LNHNV and CDR2 YYDKDF (reference sequence). CDR3 sequence (DNA): TGTGCCACCAGCGGGAGCGGGAGATACAATGAGCAGTTCTTC. This sequence encodes CATSGSGRYNEQFF.

This clone appeared once. The V call is TRBV2, the J call TRBJ2-1; 11 nucleotides line up with TRBD2. The CDR3 runs to 12 residues. Trimming removed 4 bases from V and 12 bases from J; junction bases left unmatched: 2. Germline V gene data show CDR1 as SNHLY and CDR2 as FYNNEI. Written as DNA, the CDR3 is TGTGCCAGCAGTGTTAGCGGGAGGGCGCAGTTCTTC. This codes for CASSVSGRAQFF.

V and J are TRBV10-3 and TRBJ2-7; TRBD2 might be the D (6 bases). This CDR3 has 13 residues. Germline V gene sequence: CDR1 ENHRY, CDR2 SYGVKD. The V end was cut by 4 bases, the J end by 4 bases, with 11 bases between. The CDR3 spells CAISAGGIYEQYF. CDR3 nucleotide sequence: TGTGCCATCAGTGCAGGCGGGATATACGAGCAGTACTTC.

The gene calls are TRBV9 and TRBJ1-2; D not resolved. V dropped 0 bases and J dropped 0 bases, with 3 bases sitting between them. Germline CDR1 SGDLS, CDR2 YYNGEE. The CDR3 has 13 residues. As DNA, the CDR3 is TGTGCCAGCAGCGTAGACACTAACTATGGCTACACCTTC. This translates into CASSVDTNYGYTF.

The genes are TRBV5-4 and TRBJ2-6; D is perhaps TRBD1 (5 bases). CDR3 length equals 17 residues. Deletions cut 4 bases from V and 2 bases from J, with 16 bases between. CDR1 and CDR2 from the germline V gene are SGHNT and YYREEE (reference sequence). For the CDR3, the DNA is TGTGCCAGCAGCCACGGCAGGGAAGGTACTGGGGCCAACGTCCTGACTTTC. Its translation: CASSHGREGTGANVLTF.

V is TRBV4-2 and J is TRBJ2-7; 11 bases are shared with TRBD1. The CDR3 contains 15 residues. Germline trimming cut 1 base from V and 4 bases from J; bases unmatched to any gene: 3. CDR1 LGHNA and CDR2 YNFKEQ come from the germline V gene. In DNA, the CDR3 is TGTGCCAGCAGCCAAGGGACAGGGGGCTTGTACGAGCAGTACTTC. Amino acid sequence: CASSQGTGGLYEQYF.

The chain has TRBV6-4 and TRBJ1-5; 8 nucleotides align to TRBD1. Germline V gene lookup returns CDR1 MRHNA and CDR2 SNTAGT. V lost 11 bases and J lost 2; bases outside the gene matches: 8. This CDR3 is 14 amino acids long. The chain's CDR3 is CALYPGQGNQPQHF. The CDR3 DNA reads as TGTGCCCTCTACCCGGGACAGGGCAATCAGCCCCAGCATTTT.